This T cell receptor beta chain is drawn from a study of blood T cells in healthy people across ages. Then a second PCR, running roughly 7 to 11 cycles, was carried out with a sample-barcoded 5' primer and a J-beta primer mix. TCRdb recomputed calls from the 5' RACE reads with MiXCR, one row per CDR3 protein. The sample carries about 540,000 distinct CDR3 sequences, under 30% recorded once. With respect to this clonotype: Its matching antigen is unknown.

Ranging in age from about 6 to 100, the donors were healthy Caucasian individuals from Russia. Study findings and constraints: Among long-lived donors, naive CD4+ cells were more numerous and diversity higher than in aged donors. Per million T cells, TCR beta diversity dropped about linearly as age rose.

Between the trimmed V and J ends, which lost 7 bases and 3 bases, there was a span of 16 bases. Germline V gene sequence: CDR1 MDHEN, CDR2 SYDVKM. The CDR3 loop spans 14 amino acids. The sample was also reused in another study, on T cells of mothers and their children. As reported in that work: Persisting microchimeric T cell clones went undetected.

Sequenced: blood. The clonotype originates from a boy younger than 18 in good health. V gene TRBV28 combines with J gene TRBJ2-7; D is uncertain. CDR3 nucleotides: TGTGCCAGCATGAGTGGGCTTTACGGCTACGAGCAGTACTTC. Translating it yields CASMSGLYGYEQYF.